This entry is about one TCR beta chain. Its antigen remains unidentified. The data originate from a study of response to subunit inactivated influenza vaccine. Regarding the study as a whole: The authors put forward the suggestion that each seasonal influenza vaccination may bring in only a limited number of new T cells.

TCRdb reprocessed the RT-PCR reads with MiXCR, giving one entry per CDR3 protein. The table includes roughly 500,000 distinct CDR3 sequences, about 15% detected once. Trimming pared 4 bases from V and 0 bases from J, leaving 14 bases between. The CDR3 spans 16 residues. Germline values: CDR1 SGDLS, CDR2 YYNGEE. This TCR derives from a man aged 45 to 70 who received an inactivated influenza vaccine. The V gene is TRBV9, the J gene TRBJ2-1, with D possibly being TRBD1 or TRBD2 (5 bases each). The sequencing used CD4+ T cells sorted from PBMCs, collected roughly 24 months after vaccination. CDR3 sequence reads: CASSPGRRSSYNEQFF. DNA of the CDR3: TGTGCCAGCAGCCCAGGGCGGAGGAGCTCCTACAATGAGCAGTTCTTC. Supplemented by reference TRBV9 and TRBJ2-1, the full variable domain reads DSGVTQTPKHLITATGQRVTLRCSPRSGDLSVYWYQQSLDQGLQFLIQYYNGEERAKGNILERFSAQQFPDLHSELNLSSLELGDSALYFCASSPGRRSSYNEQFFGPGTRLTVL.